This T cell receptor beta chain was observed in a study of blood T cell repertoires in COVID-19. Study overall: Donors of Cohort 3 who recovered were those that had two negative PCRs, clearance, or symptom resolution.

Data came from immunoSEQ multiplex PCR; TCRdb stores just in-frame clones and leaves some out. Of about 190,000 clones listed, about 86% are singletons. This CDR3 spans 16 amino acids. V trimming: 4 bases; J trimming: 7 bases; junction bases outside the gene matches: 8. The germline CDR1 and CDR2 sequences are MDHEN and SYDVKM. Residents of 20 to 25 US areas, aged about 18 to 100 years, made up the participants. Sequenced sample: PBMCs or T cells enriched from blood (not recorded which). The clonotype comes from a woman between 35 and 50 years old in a cohort exposed to, infected with or recovered from COVID-19 (not recorded which). The chain employs TRBV28 and TRBJ1-6, with 9 bases fitting TRBD1. Written as DNA, the CDR3 is TGTGCCAGCAGTTGGGGACGGGACAGGGTCAATTCACCCCTCCACTTT. Translated: CASSWGRDRVNSPLHF. The variable domain in full, completed from reference TRBV28 and TRBJ1-6, reads DVKVTQSSRYLVKRTGEKVFLECVQDMDHENMFWYRQDPGLGLRLIYFSYDVKMKEKGDIPEGYSVSREKKERFSLILESASTNQTSMYLCASSWGRDRVNSPLHFGNGTRLTVT.